At least ten counts were recorded for the clone carrying this TCR beta chain. TCRdb reprocessed the 5' RACE reads with MiXCR, giving one entry per CDR3 protein. The sample shows 68,000 or so distinct CDR3 sequences, about 12% of them seen only once. This CDR3 region has 15 residues. Losses at the gene ends were 6 bases for V and 11 bases for J; bases not matched to a gene: 11. Germline loops: CDR1 MDHEN, CDR2 SYDVKM. The sample comes from a study of early T cells in non-severe SARS-CoV-2 infection. At the level of the study: Chains from this unsorted whole-blood bulk RNA could not be paired.

The source material was whole blood. The chain uses TRBV28 and TRBJ2-3, with TRBD2 identical over 13 bases. This receptor was obtained from an adult who was a healthcare worker with PCR-confirmed SARS-CoV-2 infection or an uninfected control (not recorded which). This CDR3 reads CASSTSGGAEVGQYF. CDR3 bases: TGTGCCAGCAGCACTAGCGGGGGGGCGGAGGTCGGGCAGTATTTT.